This TCR beta chain was observed in a study of T cell responses to AZD1222 COVID-19 vaccine. Study summary: Researchers grouped second doses given at about 4 or about 12 weeks into one pool.

The data were produced by immunoSEQ multiplex PCR, yet TCRdb's version contains in-frame clones alone and is incomplete. In the table there are about 130,000 clones, approximately 86% of which are singletons. Broader study findings: Spike as a whole was targeted by vaccine-associated CD4 TCRs, dominant at 160-218 and 743-854. Close to half of all spike-specific TCRs reportedly target regions of the variants that are unmutated. Only after the peak T cell response were repertoires sampled.

Notes on this clone: Its antigen is still unknown. A junction boundary mismatches the germline segment, possibly from a read error.

Germline V gives CDR1 LGHDT, CDR2 YNNKEL (reference sequence). This CDR3 has 20 residues. This receptor was taken from an adult in good health. The chain has TRBV3-1 (or the pseudogene TRBV3-2) and TRBJ1-6; TRBD1 is a possible D gene (6 bases). The input for sequencing was peripheral blood, taken on day 0 of AZD1222 vaccination. CDR3: CASSQDWIHLRGRITSPLHF. The DNA for the CDR3 is TGTGCTAGCAGCCAAGATTGGATCCATCTCCGGGGGCGAATTACTTCACCCCTCCACTTT.